Following are 20 T cell receptor beta chains from one sample sequenced in a study of blood T cells in healthy people across ages (dated by TCRdb to between 2015 and 2017). The method was 5' RACE. These reads were obtained on an Illumina HiSeq 2500. A second about 6 to 11 cycle PCR used a sample-barcoded 5' primer and a J-beta primer mix. Using fastp at Q25 and MiXCR, TCRdb reprocessed the public reads and kept productive beta chains. Here each entry gathers all rows of one CDR3 protein and keeps the most common genes and DNA. Present in this sample are about 1.5 million distinct CDR3 sequences, 35% to 45% of which were seen just once. The top ten hold 4% of the sample. Sequencing was carried out using blood. These receptor sequences come from a woman under 30 in good health.

The gene calls are TRBV7-9 and TRBJ2-7; TRBD2 matches at 8 bases. The germline V gene encodes CDR1 SEHNR and CDR2 FQNEAQ (reference sequence). Trimming cost V 5 bases and J 6 bases; bases outside gene matches: 9. The CDR3 length is 14 residues. The DNA for the CDR3 is TGTGCCAGCAGCCCAGCGGGAGTTAAGGGCGAGCAGTACTTC. Its translation: CASSPAGVKGEQYF.

On this clonotype: A read error may produce the germline difference seen at one junction end. This chain links TRBV5-1 with TRBJ2-1; 8 nucleotides agree with TRBD1. The germline CDR1 and CDR2 sequences are SGHRS and YFSETQ. This CDR3 has 14 residues. The DNA of the CDR3 is TGCGCCAGCAGCTTCACAGGGGGGTATAATGAGCGGTTCTTC. Amino acids: CASSFTGGYNERFF.

The sample holds a few counts of this clonotype. The V and J genes are TRBV6-1 and TRBJ2-7; 12 nucleotides line up with TRBD2. This CDR3 spans 13 amino acids. The V and J ends lost 5 bases and 6 bases, in that order; junction bases with no gene match: 2. Germline-derived CDR1 and CDR2 are MNHNS and SASEGT. CDR3 amino acids: CASSTSGRFEQYF. CDR3 coding DNA: TGTGCCAGCAGTACTAGCGGGAGGTTCGAGCAGTACTTC.

The table lists this clonotype with a few counts. The chain uses TRBV28 and TRBJ1-2; D not certain. Trimming took 5 bases from V and 4 from J, leaving 17 bases between them. The CDR3 length is 15 residues. Germline V gene data show CDR1 as MDHEN and CDR2 as SYDVKM. CDR3 in amino acids: CASSPSRAPLYGYTF. CDR3 sequence (DNA): TGTGCCAGCAGTCCCTCTAGGGCCCCCCTCTATGGCTACACCTTC.

This chain links TRBV20-1 with TRBJ2-2; 9 bases map to TRBD1. V was clipped by 0 bases and J by 0 bases; unmatched bases: 5. This CDR3 contains 17 residues. Germline values: CDR1 DFQATT, CDR2 SNEGSKA (reference sequence). For the CDR3, the DNA is TGCAGTGCTAGAGATGAGGGACAGGGCCCGAACACCGGGGAGCTGTTTTTT. Encoded protein: CSARDEGQGPNTGELFF.

The chain is built from TRBV24-1 and TRBJ2-3; 11 bases are a match to TRBD1. This CDR3 spans 16 amino acids. Trimming took 3 bases from V and 3 from J; bases not matched to a gene: 4. CDR1 KGHDR and CDR2 SFDVKD come from the germline V gene. The CDR3 DNA is TGTGCCACCAGTGATCCCTGGGACAGGGGGACAGATACGCAGTATTTT. The encoded protein is CATSDPWDRGTDTQYF.

Remarks on this clonotype: Without the conserved terminal phenylalanine or tryptophan, this CDR3 likely stems from a read error. The chain employs TRBV4-3 and TRBJ2-1; D perhaps matches TRBD2 (5 bases). The CDR3 extends over 13 amino acids. The ends were cut back, 4 bases at V and 9 bases at J, with 13 bases in the middle. Germline CDR1 reads LGHNA; CDR2 reads YSLEER. CDR3 residues: CASSPRGGGEQFL. In DNA form, the CDR3 reads TGCGCCAGCAGCCCCAGAGGAGGTGGTGAGCAGTTCTTA.

This chain connects TRBV18 to TRBJ1-1; TRBD1 agrees at 8 bases. Looked up from germline, CDR1 is KGHSH and CDR2 is LQKENI. This CDR3 is 15 amino acids long. V dropped 2 bases and J dropped 4; count of bases not matched to a gene: 6. The CDR3 bases are TGTGCCAGCTCACCAGTTTCAGGGGGCTTCACTGAAGCTTTCTTT. Protein: CASSPVSGGFTEAFF.

The chain carries TRBV4-2 and TRBJ2-5, with TRBD2 identical over 8 bases. The DNA end is a closer match to TRBJ2-7, so the J assignment may be wrong. Germline V CDR1 and CDR2: LGHNA, YNFKEQ. The CDR3 contains 16 residues. CDR3 coding DNA: TGTGCCAGCAGCCAAGGACTCCGGGGGGGATCCTACGAGCAGTACTTC. It specifies CASSQGLRGGSYEQYF.

This clonotype has more than one count but fewer than ten. The genes are TRBV10-3 and TRBJ2-1, with 8 bases aligning to TRBD1. J gave up 7 bases and V 6 bases, and 2 bases lay outside the gene matches. The CDR3 covers 12 residues. In germline, CDR1 is ENHRY, CDR2 SYGVKD. The CDR3: CAIRDRVNEQFF. CDR3 DNA sequence: TGTGCCATCAGGGACAGGGTAAATGAGCAGTTCTTC.

This clonotype came up a few times. The CDR3 DNA is TGCGCCAGCAGCTTGGAGGCCAGCTCCATCTCTGGGGCCAACGTCCTGACTTTC. This encodes CASSLEASSISGANVLTF. V and J are TRBV5-1 and TRBJ2-6; D is unresolved. Looked up from germline, CDR1 is SGHRS and CDR2 is YFSETQ. This CDR3 spans 18 amino acids. V lost 0 bases to trimming and J lost 0 bases, with 13 bases between them.

The chain carries TRBV6-2 or TRBV6-3 and TRBJ2-1; TRBD1 agrees at 11 bases. Germline V gene data show CDR1 as MNHEY and CDR2 as SVGEGT. V lost 6 bases, J lost 2 bases, and 9 bases stayed unmatched. The CDR3 consists of 17 residues. CDR3 nucleotide sequence: TGTGCCAGCAGCTTTATCCCGGGACAGGGGGCCTACAATGAGCAGTTCTTC. Protein sequence: CASSFIPGQGAYNEQFF.

For this clonotype: A read error may produce the germline difference seen at one junction end. The chain employs TRBV2 and TRBJ1-2; D is ambiguous. Germline CDR1 SNHLY, CDR2 FYNNEI. The CDR3 sequence is 13 residues long. CDR3 sequence (DNA): TGTGCCAACAGTGAAGGACTTAGCTATGGCTACACCTTC. It yields the protein CANSEGLSYGYTF.

The genes are TRBV9 and TRBJ2-3; possibly TRBD1 for D (6 bases). The ends were cut back, 3 bases at V and 1 base at J, with 12 bases in the middle. Germline loops: CDR1 SGDLS, CDR2 YYNGEE. The CDR3 is 15 amino acids. In nucleotides, the CDR3 is TGTGCCAGCAGCGAGACCAGGGGCCGCACAGATACGCAGTATTTT. This codes for CASSETRGRTDTQYF. The full variable domain, with the rest looked up from reference TRBV9 and TRBJ2-3, is DSGVTQTPKHLITATGQRVTLRCSPRSGDLSVYWYQQSLDQGLQFLIQYYNGEERAKGNILERFSAQQFPDLHSELNLSSLELGDSALYFCASSETRGRTDTQYFGPGTRLTVL.

Only one count was recorded for this clonotype. The junction departs from the called germline gene at one end, perhaps through a read error. The genes are TRBV2 and TRBJ2-7, with D perhaps matching TRBD2 (5 bases). The J call is doubtful: the DNA matches TRBJ2-5 better. This CDR3 spans 14 amino acids. Germline loops: CDR1 SNHLY, CDR2 FYNNEI. This CDR3 reads CASSPGIIQGTQYF. The DNA for the CDR3 is TGTGCCAGCAGTCCCGGGATCATACAAGGGACCCAGTACTTC.

The chain carries TRBV4-3 and TRBJ1-5, with unresolved D. Germline V gives CDR1 LGHNA, CDR2 YSLEER. Trimming left V 1 base short and J 4 bases short, with 11 bases between. This CDR3 is built from 15 residues. CDR3 nucleotides: TGCGCCAGCAGCCAAGCCCGGACGATGAATCAGCCCCAGCATTTT. Translated: CASSQARTMNQPQHF.

This clonotype appeared a few times. V and J are TRBV20-1 and TRBJ1-2; D may be TRBD1 (5 bases). CDR1 is DFQATT, CDR2 SNEGSKA, per germline (reference sequence). The CDR3 is made up of 13 amino acids. Trimming left V 2 bases short and J 2 bases short, with 9 bases between. The CDR3: CSARQGSNYGYTF. The CDR3, as DNA: TGCAGTGCTAGACAGGGATCAAACTATGGCTACACCTTC.

This clonotype occurred a few times. The gene calls are TRBV24-1 and TRBJ2-5; TRBD1 matches at 7 bases. Germline V lookup: CDR1 KGHDR, CDR2 SFDVKD. V lost 12 bases, J lost 5 bases, and 14 bases stayed unmatched. CDR3 length: 14 residues. In nucleotides, the CDR3 is TGTGCCCCCACGGTTGGAGCGGACAGGGAGACCCAGTACTTC. This codes for CAPTVGADRETQYF.

This rearrangement joins TRBV29-1 to TRBJ2-3; 13 bases fit TRBD2. This CDR3 is 15 amino acids long. V was clipped by 6 bases and J by 1 base; unmatched bases: 4. CDR1 SQVTM and CDR2 ANQGSEA come from the germline V gene. The CDR3 sequence: CSVIGLAGGTDTQYF. CDR3 nucleotide sequence: TGCAGCGTGATAGGACTAGCGGGGGGCACAGATACGCAGTATTTT.

This clonotype was seen repeatedly, ten times or more. V usage is TRBV12-3 or TRBV12-4 and J usage is TRBJ2-7, with TRBD1 identical over 8 bases. CDR3 length: 14 residues. V lost 5 bases and J lost 7; bases outside the gene matches: 10. The CDR3 bases are TGTGCCAGCAGTACTCGGACAGGGAGTACGGAGCAGTACTTC. This sequence encodes CASSTRTGSTEQYF.